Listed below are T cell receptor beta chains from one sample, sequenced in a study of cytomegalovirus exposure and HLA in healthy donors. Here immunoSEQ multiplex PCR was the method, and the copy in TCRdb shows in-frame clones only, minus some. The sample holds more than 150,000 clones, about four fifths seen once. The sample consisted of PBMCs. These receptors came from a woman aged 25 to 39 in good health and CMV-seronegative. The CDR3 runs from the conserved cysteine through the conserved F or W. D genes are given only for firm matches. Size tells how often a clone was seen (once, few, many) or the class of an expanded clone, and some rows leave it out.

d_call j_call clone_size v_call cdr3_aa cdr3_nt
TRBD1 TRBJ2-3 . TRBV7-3 CASSLDRGSTDTQYF TGTGCCAGCAGCTTAGACAGGGGCAGCACAGATACGCAGTATTTT
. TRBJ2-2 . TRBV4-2 CASSLQGGAGELFF TGTGCCAGCAGCCTACAGGGTGGGGCCGGGGAGCTGTTTTTT
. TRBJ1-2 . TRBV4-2 CASSPQEDVRPSGYTF TGTGCCAGCAGCCCGCAGGAGGACGTACGCCCCTCGGGCTACACCTTC
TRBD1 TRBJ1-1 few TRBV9 CASSSGQGMTFF TGTGCCAGCAGCTCAGGACAGGGGATGACTTTCTTT
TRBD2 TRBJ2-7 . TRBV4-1 CASSPRLAGTYEQYF TGCGCCAGCAGCCCCAGACTAGCGGGGACCTACGAGCAGTACTTC
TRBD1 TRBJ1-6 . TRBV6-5 CASSSGTGVLGSPLHF TGTGCCAGCAGTTCGGGGACAGGGGTTTTGGGTTCACCCCTCCACTTT
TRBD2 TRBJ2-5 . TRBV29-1 CSGLAGTYQETQYF TGCAGCGGACTAGCGGGGACGTACCAAGAGACCCAGTACTTC
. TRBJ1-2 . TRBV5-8 CASSPKAQGANYGYTF TGTGCCAGCAGCCCGAAGGCCCAGGGTGCAAACTATGGCTACACCTTC
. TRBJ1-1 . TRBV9 CASSVGGTLNTEAFF TGTGCCAGCAGCGTAGGGGGGACATTGAACACTGAAGCTTTCTTT
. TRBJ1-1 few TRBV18 CASSLQGNTEAFF TGTGCCAGCTCACTACAGGGGAACACTGAAGCTTTCTTT
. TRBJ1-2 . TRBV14 CASSSGSGRPRGGYTF TGTGCCAGCAGCTCGGGATCCGGGAGACCCAGAGGTGGCTACACCTTC
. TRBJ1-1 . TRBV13 CASSLFSGDPEAFF TGTGCCAGCAGCTTATTTTCGGGGGACCCTGAAGCTTTCTTT
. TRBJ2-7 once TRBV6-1 CASSEASLTGSYEQYF TGTGCCAGCAGTGAAGCCAGCCTCACGGGTTCCTACGAGCAGTACTTC
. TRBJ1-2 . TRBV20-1 CSASGPHGYTF TGCAGTGCTAGTGGCCCCCATGGCTACACCTTC
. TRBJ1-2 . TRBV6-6 CASSYSGAGGYTF TGTGCCAGCAGTTACTCGGGGGCTGGTGGCTACACCTTC
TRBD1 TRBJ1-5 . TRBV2 CASTGTGGDQPQHF TGTGCCAGCACCGGGACAGGGGGCGATCAGCCCCAGCATTTT
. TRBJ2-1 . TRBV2 CASSEQGMNEQFF TGTGCCAGCAGTGAGCAGGGTATGAATGAGCAGTTCTTC
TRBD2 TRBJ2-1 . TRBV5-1 CASTRGGMGDEQFF TGCGCCAGCACCCGGGGGGGAATGGGCGATGAGCAGTTCTTC
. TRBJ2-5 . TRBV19 CASSRGGETQYF TGTGCCAGTAGTAGAGGGGGTGAGACCCAGTACTTC
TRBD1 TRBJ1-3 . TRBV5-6 CASSTGQGGSGNTIYF TGTGCCAGCAGCACGGGACAGGGTGGCTCTGGAAACACCATATATTTT